This is a list of T cell receptor beta chains from one sample in a study of cytomegalovirus exposure and HLA in healthy donors. This table comes from immunoSEQ multiplex PCR, and its TCRdb copy is limited to in-frame clones, with some not included. The table has 120,000 to 150,000 clones, roughly 72% seen once. The sample was PBMCs. All receptors come from a middle-aged man in good health and CMV-seronegative. CDR3s include the opening cysteine and the closing phenylalanine or tryptophan. The D gene is left open where the match is weak. Some rows have no size entry. The others give once, few or many, or a class for an expanded clone.

v_gene	j_gene	d_gene	abundance	CDR3aa	CDR3nt
TRBV7-2	TRBJ1-2	-	once	CASSPPTGDYGYTF	TGTGCCAGCAGTCCTCCGACAGGAGACTATGGCTACACCTTC
TRBV2	TRBJ2-7	TRBD2	-	CASRGGGVRAQYF	TGTGCCAGCAGGGGGGGAGGGGTACGAGCGCAGTACTTC
TRBV15	TRBJ2-3	-	-	CATSRGSGDTDTQYF	TGTGCCACCAGCAGAGGGTCAGGGGACACAGATACGCAGTATTTT
TRBV19	TRBJ2-7	-	few	CASSITGLDEQYF	TGTGCCAGTAGTATAACAGGGTTGGACGAGCAGTACTTC
TRBV27	TRBJ1-5	TRBD1	-	CASSGTGWQPQHF	TGTGCCAGCAGTGGGACAGGCTGGCAGCCCCAGCATTTT
TRBV10-2	TRBJ1-1	TRBD1	-	CASEQGIGTEAFF	TGCGCCAGTGAACAGGGGATCGGCACTGAAGCTTTCTTT
TRBV7-2	TRBJ2-3	TRBD2	once	CASGLAGGTDTQYF	TGTGCCAGTGGGTTAGCGGGAGGGACAGATACGCAGTATTTT
TRBV6-6	TRBJ2-3	-	-	CASSSASVEVTDTQYF	TGTGCCAGCAGTTCCGCTAGCGTGGAGGTCACAGATACGCAGTATTTT
TRBV7-9	TRBJ1-1	-	few	CASSLDSEAFF	TGTGCCAGCAGCTTAGACAGCGAAGCTTTCTTT
TRBV30	TRBJ1-2	-	-	CAWSVQGGNYGYTF	TGTGCCTGGAGTGTACAGGGCGGGAACTATGGCTACACCTTC
TRBV5-1	TRBJ2-5	TRBD2	-	CASSPLAVQETQYF	TGCGCCAGCAGCCCCCTAGCGGTACAAGAGACCCAGTACTTC
TRBV11-2	TRBJ1-5	-	-	CASSPVAGEGNQPQHF	TGTGCCAGCAGCCCAGTGGCCGGGGAGGGCAATCAGCCCCAGCATTTT
TRBV28	TRBJ2-7	-	-	CASSLDAGSPYEQYF	TGTGCCAGCAGTTTAGACGCAGGGTCCCCCTACGAGCAGTACTTC
TRBV6-6	TRBJ2-7	-	few	CASSSQQAYEQYF	TGTGCCAGCAGTTCCCAACAGGCCTACGAGCAGTACTTC
TRBV5-1	TRBJ1-2	-	-	CASSLVTEDGYTF	TGCGCCAGCAGCTTGGTGACAGAAGATGGCTACACCTTC
TRBV7-3	TRBJ2-5	TRBD1	-	CASSVTTGGQETQYF	TGTGCCAGCAGCGTTACGACAGGGGGACAAGAGACCCAGTACTTC
TRBV14	TRBJ2-7	TRBD2	-	CASSHGAASGSGAYEQYF	TGTGCCAGCAGCCATGGCGCGGCTAGCGGGTCGGGCGCTTACGAGCAGTACTTC
TRBV10-1	TRBJ2-3	TRBD1	-	CASSNPGTGVADTQYF	TGCGCCAGCAGCAATCCCGGGACAGGGGTTGCAGATACGCAGTATTTT
TRBV11-1	TRBJ2-7	TRBD2	once	CASSYGTSGGSLYEQYF	TGTGCCAGCAGCTACGGGACTAGCGGGGGGTCCCTCTACGAGCAGTACTTC
TRBV28	TRBJ1-2	-	-	CASSSPGDGYTF	TGTGCCAGCAGTTCCCCAGGGGATGGCTACACCTTC
TRBV7-2	TRBJ2-7	TRBD1	once	CASSLRGTVGTGSYEQYF	TGTGCCAGCAGCCTAAGGGGAACCGTGGGGACAGGGTCCTACGAGCAGTACTTC
TRBV5-6	TRBJ1-5	-	few	CASSLWAYGNQPQHF	TGTGCCAGCAGCCTGTGGGCCTATGGGAATCAGCCCCAGCATTTT
TRBV28	TRBJ2-3	-	-	CASSDGQSDTDTQYF	TGTGCCAGCAGTGATGGACAGTCAGACACAGATACGCAGTATTTT
TRBV7-2	TRBJ2-7	TRBD2	-	CASSPPRAGVNEQYF	TGTGCCAGCAGCCCCCCCAGAGCGGGAGTAAACGAGCAGTACTTC
TRBV6-1	TRBJ2-3	TRBD2	once	CASSELPPSGGVTDTQYF	TGTGCCAGCAGTGAACTTCCCCCTAGCGGGGGGGTCACAGATACGCAGTATTTT
TRBV13	TRBJ2-7	-	once	CASSPPQGPYEQYF	TGTGCCAGCAGCCCCCCCCAGGGGCCCTACGAGCAGTACTTC
TRBV4-2	TRBJ1-3	-	-	CASSRSPAQSGNTIYF	TGTGCCAGCAGCCGGAGCCCAGCGCAGTCTGGAAACACCATATATTTT